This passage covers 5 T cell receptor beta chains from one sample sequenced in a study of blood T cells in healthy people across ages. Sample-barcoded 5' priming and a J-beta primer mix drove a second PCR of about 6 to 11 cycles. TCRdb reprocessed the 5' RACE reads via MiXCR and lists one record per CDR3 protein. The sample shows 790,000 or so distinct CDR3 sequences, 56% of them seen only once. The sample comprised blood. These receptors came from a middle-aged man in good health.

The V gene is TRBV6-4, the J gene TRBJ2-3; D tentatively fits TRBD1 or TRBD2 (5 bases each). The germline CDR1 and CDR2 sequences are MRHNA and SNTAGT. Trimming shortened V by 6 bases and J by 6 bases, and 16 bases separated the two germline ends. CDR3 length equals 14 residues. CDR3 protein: CASSPRPGTDTQYF. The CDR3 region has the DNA TGTGCCAGCAGCCCCCGGCCCGGGACGGATACGCAGTATTTT.

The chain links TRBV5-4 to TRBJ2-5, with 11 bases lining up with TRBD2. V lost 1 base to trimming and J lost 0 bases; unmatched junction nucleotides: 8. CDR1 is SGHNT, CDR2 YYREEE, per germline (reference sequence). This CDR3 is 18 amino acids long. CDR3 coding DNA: TGTGCCAGCAGCTTGAAGGTGACTAGCGGGACATACCAAGAGACCCAGTACTTC. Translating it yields CASSLKVTSGTYQETQYF. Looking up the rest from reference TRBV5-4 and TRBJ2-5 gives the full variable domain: ETGVTQSPTHLIKTRGQQVTLRCSSQSGHNTVSWYQQALGQGPQFIFQYYREEENGRGNFPPRFSGLQFPNYSSELNVNALELDDSALYLCASSLKVTSGTYQETQYFGPGTRLLVL.

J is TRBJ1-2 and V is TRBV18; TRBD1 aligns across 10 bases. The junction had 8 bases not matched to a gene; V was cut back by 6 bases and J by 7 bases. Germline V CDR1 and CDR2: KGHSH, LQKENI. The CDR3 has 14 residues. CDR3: CASSSGTGDGGYTF. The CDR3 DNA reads TGTGCCAGCTCCTCCGGGACAGGGGACGGTGGCTACACCTTC.

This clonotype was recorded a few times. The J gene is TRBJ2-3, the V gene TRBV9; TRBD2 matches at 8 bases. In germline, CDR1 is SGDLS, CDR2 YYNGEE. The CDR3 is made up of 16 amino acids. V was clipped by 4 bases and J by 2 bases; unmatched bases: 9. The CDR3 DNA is TGTGCCAGCAGCCTAGGGACTAGAGCCACCACAGATACGCAGTATTTT. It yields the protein CASSLGTRATTDTQYF.

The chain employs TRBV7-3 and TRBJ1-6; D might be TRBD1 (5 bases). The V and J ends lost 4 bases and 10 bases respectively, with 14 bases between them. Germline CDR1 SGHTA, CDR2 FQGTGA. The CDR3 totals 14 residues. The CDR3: CASSWLWGSSPLHF. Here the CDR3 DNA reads TGTGCCAGCAGCTGGTTATGGGGGAGCTCACCCCTCCACTTT.